Listed below are T cell receptor beta chains from one sample, sequenced in a study of blood T cells in healthy people across ages. TCRdb processed the 5' RACE reads anew with MiXCR; each CDR3 protein has one entry. The table lists about 1.5 million distinct CDR3 sequences, 35% to 45% of them singletons, with approximately 4% in the top ten. What was sequenced was blood. The source is a woman younger than 35 in good health. Each CDR3 is given with its conserved first and last residue. A D gene is named only where the DNA matches it firmly. Clone size is shown for a subset of rows, as once, few, many or a class of expanded clone.

size	V	J	D	DNA	CDR3
few	TRBV4-1	TRBJ2-1	NA	TGCGCCAGCAGCCAAGACCACAACTCCTACAATGAGCAGTTCTTC	CASSQDHNSYNEQFF
NA	TRBV20-1	TRBJ1-2	TRBD1	TGCAGTGCTAGCCCCCCGACAGGGGGACACTATGGCTACACCTTC	CSASPPTGGHYGYTF
NA	TRBV7-2	TRBJ1-4	NA	TGTGCCAGCAGATATTTCGGGGGGGAAAAACTGTTTTTT	CASRYFGGEKLFF
few	TRBV20-1	TRBJ1-4	NA	TGCAGTGCCCTCGTGGGGGGAGAAAAACTGTTTTTT	CSALVGGEKLFF
NA	TRBV7-6	TRBJ1-1	TRBD1	TGTGCCAGCAGCTTAGCGGGGACAGGGGGTAACACTGAAGCTTTCTTT	CASSLAGTGGNTEAFF
few	TRBV6-2/TRBV6-3	TRBJ2-1	NA	TGTGCCAGCGGTAGACAGAATGAGCAGTTCTTC	CASGRQNEQFF
few	TRBV6-2/TRBV6-3	TRBJ2-3	NA	TGTGCCAGTCGGGACTCAAGCACAGATACGCAGTATTTT	CASRDSSTDTQYF
few	TRBV12-3/TRBV12-4	TRBJ2-7	TRBD2	TGTGCCAGCAGTTTTCGGACTAGCGACGAGCAGTACTTC	CASSFRTSDEQYF
many	TRBV9	TRBJ2-3	TRBD2	TGTGCCAGCAGCGCCCGAGCGGGAGGGTTCCCAGATACGCAGTATTTT	CASSARAGGFPDTQYF
few	TRBV2	TRBJ1-2	NA	TGTGCCAGCAGTGAATCCAAGTCCTCCCCTAACTATGGCTACACCTTC	CASSESKSSPNYGYTF
few	TRBV29-1	TRBJ2-5	TRBD1	TGCAGCGTTGAAGAGGGGACAGGTAAAGAGACCCAGTACTTC	CSVEEGTGKETQYF
NA	TRBV28	TRBJ1-1	NA	TGTGCCAGCAACGTCCCCTACACTGAAGCTTTCTTT	CASNVPYTEAFF
few	TRBV27	TRBJ1-1	TRBD1	TGTGCCAGCAGATCCAGGGGGGGTACTGAAGCTTTCTTT	CASRSRGGTEAFF
NA	TRBV7-8	TRBJ2-7	NA	TGTGCCAGCAGCTTAGAAACATTCTACGAGCAGTACTTC	CASSLETFYEQYF
many	TRBV20-1	TRBJ2-3	NA	TGCAGTGCCTCGCCTGGAGGTGGAGGAGATACGCAGTATTTT	CSASPGGGGDTQYF
few	TRBV10-2	TRBJ2-7	NA	TGCGCCAGCAGTGAAGGAACGGGGGGCGCCTACGAGCAGTACTTC	CASSEGTGGAYEQYF
NA	TRBV7-2	TRBJ2-1	NA	TGTGCCAGCAGCTTAGTTCGCGCCTACAATGAGCAGTTCTTC	CASSLVRAYNEQFF
NA	TRBV6-5	TRBJ2-1	NA	TGTGCCAGCAGGGGGGGGACACCAGGGGGGAATGAGCAGTTCTTC	CASRGGTPGGNEQFF
few	TRBV3-1	TRBJ2-1	NA	TGTGCCAGCAGCCAAGTTGGATTTGGCGCCAGTGAGCAGTTCTTC	CASSQVGFGASEQFF
NA	TRBV6-2/TRBV6-3	TRBJ2-1	TRBD1	TGTGCCAGCAGTTACGAAGGGACAGCCTACAATGAGCAGTTCTTC	CASSYEGTAYNEQFF
few	TRBV28	TRBJ2-5	NA	TGTGCCAGCAGTTTAGAAAAGCGGGCTCAAGAGACCCAGTACTTC	CASSLEKRAQETQYF
NA	TRBV11-2	TRBJ2-7	NA	TGTGCCAGCAGCTTAGTACACCGAACCTACGAGCAGTACTTC	CASSLVHRTYEQYF
NA	TRBV2	TRBJ1-2	NA	TGTGCCAGCAGTGAAGAGGCAGCGTATGGCTACACCTTC	CASSEEAAYGYTF
NA	TRBV7-8	TRBJ2-1	TRBD2	TGTGCCAGCACCCTAAGGAGGACTGGACTAGCTATCAATGAGCAGTTCTTC	CASTLRRTGLAINEQFF
few	TRBV12-3/TRBV12-4	TRBJ1-1	NA	TGTGCCAGCAGTCCGGTTAGGACAAGTACTGAAGCTTTCTTT	CASSPVRTSTEAFF
many	TRBV10-3	TRBJ1-6	NA	TGTGCCATCAGAGGTGATAATAATTCACCCCTCCACTTT	CAIRGDNNSPLHF
NA	TRBV28	TRBJ2-1	TRBD1	TGTGCCAGCAGCAGAACCGGGACAGGGGCGCTCTATGAGCAGTTCTTC	CASSRTGTGALYEQFF
few	TRBV9	TRBJ2-3	TRBD2	TGTGCCAGCAGCGCGTTACTAGCGGGAGACACAGATACGCAGTATTTT	CASSALLAGDTDTQYF
NA	TRBV20-1	TRBJ1-5	NA	TGCAGTGCTAGAGGGGACGCAGCTAAGCCCCAGCATTTT	CSARGDAAKPQHF
NA	TRBV4-2	TRBJ1-1	NA	TGTGCCAGCAGCCAAGTTGGGGGCATGGCTGAAGCTTTCTTT	CASSQVGGMAEAFF
NA	TRBV12-3/TRBV12-4	TRBJ2-2	TRBD1	TGTGCCAGCACTAAGACAGGGGCGTCGGCCGGGGAGCTGTTTTTT	CASTKTGASAGELFF
NA	TRBV7-2	TRBJ2-1	NA	TGTGCCAGCAGCTTCGGGGGCCGGACTTACAAGGAGCAGTTCTTC	CASSFGGRTYKEQFF
NA	TRBV7-2	TRBJ2-3	TRBD2	TGTGCCAGCAGCTTAGTATTCTTAGCGGGGGGGACAGATACGCAGTATTTT	CASSLVFLAGGTDTQYF
few	TRBV4-1	TRBJ1-2	NA	TGCGCCAGCAGCCACGGGGGGCCCAACTATGGCTACACCTTC	CASSHGGPNYGYTF
once	TRBV27	TRBJ1-2	TRBD1	TGTGCCAGCTCTAAATACAGGGGGGATGGCTACACCTTC	CASSKYRGDGYTF
NA	TRBV29-1	TRBJ2-7	NA	TGCAGCGGGTCGACAGGAGGCTACAATGAGCAGTACTTC	CSGSTGGYNEQYF
few	TRBV12-3/TRBV12-4	TRBJ2-7	NA	TGTGCCAGCAGCCTTTTGGGCTCAGACTTCGGCTACTACGAGCAGTACTTC	CASSLLGSDFGYYEQYF
NA	TRBV18	TRBJ2-6	NA	TGTGCCAGCTCACCAGACTTAAAAATTGGGGCCAACGTCCTGACTTTC	CASSPDLKIGANVLTF
NA	TRBV4-3	TRBJ1-2	TRBD1	TGCGCCAGCAGCCAAGAAATAATCCCGGACAGGGGACCTAACTATGGCTACACCTTC	CASSQEIIPDRGPNYGYTF
NA	TRBV21-1	TRBJ1-1	NA	TGTGCCAGCAGCAAAGGGGGGGGACAGTACACTGAAGCTTTCTTT	CASSKGGGQYTEAFF
NA	TRBV20-1	TRBJ2-1	TRBD2	TGCAGTGCTACGGCTAGCGGGAGGGTGCGGTACAATGAGCAGTTCTTC	CSATASGRVRYNEQFF
NA	TRBV27	TRBJ2-5	NA	TGTGCCAGCAGTTTGGCGGCTAATAGAGAGACCCAGTACTTC	CASSLAANRETQYF
few	TRBV6-5	TRBJ1-1	TRBD1	TGTGCCAGCAGAACGACAGGGGGCCTGAACACTGAAGCTTTCTTT	CASRTTGGLNTEAFF
NA	TRBV15	TRBJ1-1	NA	TGTGCCACCAGCAGAGGGAGGGTAGGAACTGAAGCTTTCTTT	CATSRGRVGTEAFF
NA	TRBV7-9	TRBJ1-2	NA	NA	CASTFGSGGSYYGYTF
NA	TRBV12-5	TRBJ2-5	NA	TGTGCTAGTGGTCCACGACCTGGGGGCATAGAGACCCAGTACTTC	CASGPRPGGIETQYF
NA	TRBV7-9	TRBJ2-5	TRBD2	TGTGCCAGCAGCTACCCCGGGAGGGATGAGCAGTACTTC	CASSYPGRDEQYF
NA	TRBV5-6	TRBJ1-1	TRBD1	TGTGCCAGCCTCCCCGCAGGGGGCATTTTAACTGAAGCTTTCTTT	CASLPAGGILTEAFF
NA	TRBV24-1	TRBJ2-3	TRBD1	TGTGCCACCAGTGATCCAGGGGGCTCCGCAGATACGCAGTATTTT	CATSDPGGSADTQYF
NA	TRBV11-2	TRBJ2-2	NA	TGTGCCAGCAGCTTAATCCGGGGAATCGGCGGGGAGCTGTTTTTT	CASSLIRGIGGELFF
NA	TRBV5-1	TRBJ2-5	NA	TGCGCCAGCAGCTTGGTTGCCAGTAGGTTCCAAGAGACCCAGTACTTC	CASSLVASRFQETQYF
NA	TRBV13	TRBJ2-4	NA	TGTGCCAGCAGCTTAGCGGGTGAGCCCCTAGCCAAAAACATTCAGTACTTC	CASSLAGEPLAKNIQYF